Listed below are T cell receptor beta chains from one sample, sequenced in a study of T cell responses to AZD1222 COVID-19 vaccine. Method: immunoSEQ multiplex PCR; TCRdb's copy keeps in-frame clones and lacks some. This sample has more than 150,000 clones, with 88% found just once. Sequences were derived from peripheral blood, sampled 28 days after the second AZD1222 dose. All receptors derive from an adult who received the AZD1222 COVID-19 vaccine. Each CDR3 is given with its conserved first and last residue. Each record gives: D gene, V gene, clone size, J gene, CDR3 protein, CDR3 DNA. A D gene is named only where the DNA matches it firmly. Part of the rows lack a size; the others show once, few, many or a class for expanded clones.

>-|TRBV4-1|-|TRBJ2-5
CASSLVALKGWAQETQYF
TGCGCCAGCAGCCTAGTTGCCCTCAAAGGGTGGGCCCAAGAGACCCAGTACTTC
>-|TRBV30|-|TRBJ1-3
CAWSLSTGNTIYF
TGTGCCTGGAGTCTCTCAACCGGAAACACCATATATTTT
>-|TRBV6-2/TRBV6-3|-|TRBJ1-2
CASSYSRDTDYGYTF
TGTGCCAGCAGTTACTCCCGGGACACTGACTATGGCTACACCTTC
>-|TRBV6-5|-|TRBJ2-7
CASSSLANQAYEQYF
TGTGCCAGCAGTTCCTTAGCAAATCAAGCCTACGAGCAGTACTTC
>TRBD1|TRBV25-1|-|TRBJ1-5
CASSEQGAGNQPQHF
TGTGCCAGCAGTGAGCAGGGGGCTGGCAATCAGCCCCAGCATTTT
>-|TRBV6-5|-|TRBJ2-7
CASTPGRTYEQYF
TGTGCCAGCACCCCGGGACGGACTTACGAGCAGTACTTC
>TRBD1|TRBV4-3|-|TRBJ2-5
CASSQTGGTQYF
TGCGCCAGCAGCCAGACAGGGGGCACCCAGTACTTC
>-|TRBV19|-|TRBJ2-4
CASSISGKNIQYF
TGTGCCAGTAGTATAAGTGGCAAAAACATTCAGTACTTC
>TRBD1|TRBV19|-|TRBJ2-7
CASSIRGTGRSYEQYF
TGTGCCAGTAGTATAAGGGGGACAGGCCGCTCCTACGAGCAGTACTTC
>TRBD1|TRBV5-4|-|TRBJ2-7
CASSLGGQPYEQYF
TGTGCCAGCAGCTTGGGGGGACAGCCCTACGAGCAGTACTTC
>TRBD2|TRBV30|-|TRBJ2-7
CAWSVSSGSGNEQYF
TGTGCCTGGAGTGTATCTAGCGGGAGTGGTAACGAGCAGTACTTC
>-|TRBV21-1|-|TRBJ2-1
CASNPRKGWYNEQFF
TGTGCCAGCAACCCAAGAAAGGGGTGGTACAATGAGCAGTTCTTC
>TRBD2|TRBV5-4|-|TRBJ2-7
CASSWGGLSGEQYF
TGTGCCAGCAGCTGGGGGGGTTTGAGTGGCGAGCAGTACTTC
>TRBD1|TRBV18|-|TRBJ1-3
CASSPGQGGGNTIYF
TGTGCCAGCTCACCAGGACAGGGAGGTGGAAACACCATATATTTT
>-|TRBV19|-|TRBJ2-7
CASSIGLRDEQYF
TGTGCCAGTAGTATCGGGCTCAGGGACGAGCAGTACTTC
>-|TRBV6-5|-|TRBJ2-7
CASSYSGAYEQYF
TGTGCCAGCAGTTACTCGGGGGCCTACGAGCAGTACTTC
>TRBD1|TRBV10-3|-|TRBJ2-2
CAIRPTTGANTGELFF
TGTGCCATCAGGCCGACCACAGGGGCGAACACCGGGGAGCTGTTTTTT
>TRBD2|TRBV12-5|-|TRBJ2-3
CASGESGRTDTQYF
TGTGCTAGTGGGGAAAGCGGGAGAACAGATACGCAGTATTTT
>TRBD1|TRBV24-1|-|TRBJ2-7
CATSDPGQGDYEQYF
TGTGCCACCAGTGATCCGGGACAGGGTGACTACGAGCAGTACTTC
>-|TRBV2|-|TRBJ2-1
CASSVEGSYNEQFF
TGTGCCAGCAGTGTGGAGGGCTCCTACAATGAGCAGTTCTTC
>-|TRBV7-2|-|TRBJ2-5
CASSPADRWETQYF
TGTGCCAGCAGCCCGGCAGACAGGTGGGAGACCCAGTACTTC
>-|TRBV6-1|-|TRBJ2-1
CASSGSGMRASYNEQFF
TGTGCCAGCAGTGGGTCGGGAATGCGAGCCTCCTACAATGAGCAGTTCTTC
>-|TRBV10-3|few|TRBJ1-2
CAISESFLSQGRSSGYTF
TGTGCCATCAGTGAGTCGTTCCTATCTCAGGGTCGAAGTTCTGGCTACACCTTC
>-|TRBV3-1/TRBV3-2|-|TRBJ1-2
CASSQRNQGFGYTF
TGTGCCAGCAGCCAAAGGAACCAGGGGTTTGGCTACACCTTC
>TRBD2|TRBV7-2|-|TRBJ2-3
CASRTWASGRTSTDTQYF
TGTGCCAGCAGGACCTGGGCTAGCGGGAGGACAAGCACAGATACGCAGTATTTT
>-|TRBV28|-|TRBJ1-1
CASSLVRKNTEAFF
TGTGCCAGCAGTTTAGTGCGGAAGAACACTGAAGCTTTCTTT
>TRBD2|TRBV9|-|TRBJ2-7
CARSGGGEGYEQYF
TGTGCCCGCAGTGGGGGGGGAGAGGGATACGAGCAGTACTTC
>-|TRBV28|-|TRBJ2-7
CASSGDPGDYEQYF
TGTGCCAGCAGTGGGGACCCGGGGGACTACGAGCAGTACTTC
>TRBD1|TRBV11-1|-|TRBJ2-1
CASSGGTGFGDEQFF
TGTGCCAGCAGCGGTGGGACAGGGTTTGGGGATGAGCAGTTCTTC
>-|TRBV28|-|TRBJ1-1
CASSPPRNTEAFF
TGTGCCAGCAGTCCCCCCCGCAACACTGAAGCTTTCTTT
>-|TRBV27|-|TRBJ2-7
CASKYRVGPSSYEQYF
TGTGCCAGCAAGTACCGGGTTGGTCCGAGCTCCTACGAGCAGTACTTC
>-|TRBV6-5|-|TRBJ1-5
CASRPGTPNQPQHF
TGTGCCAGCAGGCCGGGAACCCCCAATCAGCCCCAGCATTTT
>-|TRBV28|-|TRBJ2-7
CASSFSRRLPSSYEQYF
TGTGCCAGCAGTTTTTCCCGGCGCTTACCGAGCTCCTACGAGCAGTACTTC
>-|TRBV2|-|TRBJ2-1
CASSEGEGIYNEQFF
TGTGCCAGCAGTGAAGGAGAAGGGATCTACAATGAGCAGTTCTTC
>-|TRBV6-2/TRBV6-3|-|TRBJ1-3
CASSNTGTRYF
TGTGCCAGCAGTAATACCGGGACAAGATATTTT
>-|TRBV9|-|TRBJ2-3
CASSVKRAQADTQYF
TGTGCCAGCAGCGTGAAGCGGGCCCAGGCCGATACGCAGTATTTT
>TRBD1|TRBV3-1/TRBV3-2|-|TRBJ2-1
CASSLGQGAGEQFF
TGTGCCAGCAGCCTGGGACAGGGGGCCGGTGAGCAGTTCTTC
>-|TRBV6-6|-|TRBJ1-3
CASTSRNSGNTIYF
TGTGCCAGCACCTCCAGAAACTCTGGAAACACCATATATTTT
>-|TRBV28|-|TRBJ2-3
CASSLEGTSTDTQYF
TGTGCCAGCAGTTTAGAGGGGACTAGCACAGATACGCAGTATTTT
>-|TRBV13|-|TRBJ1-4
CASSQTGTDPNEKLFF
TGTGCCAGCAGCCAGACCGGGACCGACCCTAATGAAAAACTGTTTTTT
>-|TRBV15|-|TRBJ2-3
CATSRGGDTQYF
TGTGCCACCAGCAGAGGGGGTGATACGCAGTATTTT
>TRBD1|TRBV6-5|-|TRBJ2-7
CASSSDRAYEQYF
TGTGCCAGCAGTAGTGACAGGGCCTACGAGCAGTACTTC
>-|TRBV7-9|-|TRBJ1-1
CASSLPGTEAFF
TGTGCCAGCAGCTTACCGGGGACTGAAGCTTTCTTT
>-|TRBV28|-|TRBJ2-2
CASSRSLGELFF
TGTGCCAGCAGCCGGTCCCTGGGGGAGCTGTTTTTT
>TRBD2|TRBV19|-|TRBJ2-3
CASSAASGRDTQYF
TGTGCCAGTAGTGCGGCTAGCGGCAGGGATACGCAGTATTTT
>TRBD2|TRBV7-8|-|TRBJ2-1
CASSDQRGGYNEQFF
TGTGCCAGCAGCGACCAGCGGGGCGGTTACAATGAGCAGTTCTTC
>-|TRBV7-2|-|TRBJ1-6
CASSLFRLHSPLHF
TGTGCCAGCAGCTTATTTAGGCTTCATTCACCCCTCCACTTT
>TRBD2|TRBV2|-|TRBJ2-3
CASRLSSGSTDTQYF
TGTGCCAGCAGACTTTCTAGCGGGAGCACAGATACGCAGTATTTT